The source of this T cell receptor (beta chain) is a study of T cells in localized non-small cell lung cancer. Study findings and constraints: Adjacent lung tissue had a median roughly 52 of the top 100 clones found in the tumor. The study found T cell clonality highest in uninvolved adjacent lung, above tumor. Heterogeneity remains possible, as sequencing covered one tumor region only. Longer survival (overall) was linked to higher T cell density in blood.

Here immunoSEQ multiplex PCR was the method, and the copy in TCRdb shows in-frame clones only, minus some. The sample lists over 40,000 clones, about 85% seen once, with roughly 7% in the top ten. About this clone itself: Its cognate antigen is unknown.

Looked up from germline, CDR1 is LGHNA and CDR2 is YNFKEQ. This CDR3 region has 15 residues. Trimming shortened V by 1 base and J by 5 bases, and 9 bases separated the two germline ends. The chain is built from TRBV4-2 and TRBJ1-6, with D possibly TRBD1 on 5 matching bases. This clonotype originated in a woman between 18 and 55 years old with stage III lung adenocarcinoma. The specimen was peripheral blood, collected before any cancer treatment. The CDR3 DNA reads TGTGCCAGCAGCCAAGTCGGGGGAGATAATTCACCCCTCCACTTT. This sequence encodes CASSQVGGDNSPLHF.